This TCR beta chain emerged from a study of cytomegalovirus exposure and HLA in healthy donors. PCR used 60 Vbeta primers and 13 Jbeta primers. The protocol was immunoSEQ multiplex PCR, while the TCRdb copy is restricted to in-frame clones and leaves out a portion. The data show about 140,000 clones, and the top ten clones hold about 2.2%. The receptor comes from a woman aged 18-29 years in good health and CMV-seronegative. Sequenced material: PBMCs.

The chain's CDR3 is CASSPTGGVYGYTF. The DNA of the CDR3 is TGTGCCAGCTCACCAACAGGGGGCGTATATGGCTACACCTTC. This chain uses TRBV18 with TRBJ1-2; TRBD1 matches 9 bases. Germline assignment: CDR1 KGHSH and CDR2 LQKENI. V shed 2 bases, J shed 5 bases, and the junction held 3 bases outside the gene matches. The CDR3 totals 14 residues.